This T cell receptor (beta chain) comes out of a study of T cell responses to AZD1222 COVID-19 vaccine. Points from the study as a whole: Seropositive at baseline were only a handful of AZD1222 recipients. Mostly white British, mostly female donors; authors suggested clonal diversity may be underestimated. Variant regions that are unmutated are reportedly the target of nearly half of spike-specific TCRs.

Some clones are missing from TCRdb's copy, which holds only in-frame ones; the method was immunoSEQ multiplex PCR. The data show 160,000 or so clones, around nine tenths seen once. The CDR3 sequence is 16 residues long. The V and J ends lost 5 bases and 12 bases, in that order; junction bases with no gene match: 15. Germline assignment: CDR1 SGHRS and CDR2 YFSETQ. As regards this clone: Its antigen is undetermined.

The input for sequencing was peripheral blood, taken on day 0 of AZD1222 vaccination. The J gene is TRBJ1-6, the V gene TRBV5-1; 9 bases line up with TRBD1. This clonotype was obtained from an adult in good health. CDR3 bases: TGCGCCAGCAGTCCTGAAACCGGGACAGGGAGTTTACCCCTCCACTTT. This codes for CASSPETGTGSLPLHF.